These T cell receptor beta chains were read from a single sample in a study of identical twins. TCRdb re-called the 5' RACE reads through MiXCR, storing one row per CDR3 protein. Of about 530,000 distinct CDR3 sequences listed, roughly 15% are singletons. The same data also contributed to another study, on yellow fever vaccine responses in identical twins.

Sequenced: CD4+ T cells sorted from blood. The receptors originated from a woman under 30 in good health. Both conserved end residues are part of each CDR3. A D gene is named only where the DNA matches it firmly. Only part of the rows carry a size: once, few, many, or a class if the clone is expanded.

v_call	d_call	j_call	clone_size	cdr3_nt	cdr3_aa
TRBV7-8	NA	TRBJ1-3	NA	TGTGCCAGCAGCTTATGGGCAAGGGGCGCGGGGGTACGAGGAAACACCATATATTTT	CASSLWARGAGVRGNTIYF
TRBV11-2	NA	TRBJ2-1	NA	TGTGCCAGCAGCCCTATGTTGAGGGGGAGCTCCCGATTTAATGAGCAGTTCTTC	CASSPMLRGSSRFNEQFF
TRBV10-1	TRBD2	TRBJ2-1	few	TGCGCCAGCAGTGAGACTAGCGGGGGGGCCCATGAGCAGTTCTTC	CASSETSGGAHEQFF
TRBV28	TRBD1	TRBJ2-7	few	TGTGCCAGCAGTCCCCGGGACAGGAGAAACGAGCAGTACTTC	CASSPRDRRNEQYF
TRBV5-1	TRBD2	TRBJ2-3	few	TGCGCCAGCAGCTTGACTAGCGGGAGTTATGGAGATACGCAGTATTTT	CASSLTSGSYGDTQYF
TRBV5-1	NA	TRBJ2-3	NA	TGCGCCAGCAGCTTTGGGGGGGCGTACACAGATACGCAGTATTTT	CASSFGGAYTDTQYF
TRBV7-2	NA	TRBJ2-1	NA	TGTGCCAGCAGCTCCCAGAGGGGTGTCGCGATCAATGAGCAGTTCTTC	CASSSQRGVAINEQFF
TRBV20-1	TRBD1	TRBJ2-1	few	TGCAGTGCTAGGGACAGGGGATACAATGAGCAGTTCTTC	CSARDRGYNEQFF
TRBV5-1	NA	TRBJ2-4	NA	TGCGCCAGCAGCTTGGCCCCCGGGGACATTCAGTACTTC	CASSLAPGDIQYF
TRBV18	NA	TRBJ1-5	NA	TGTGCCAGCTCACGGGGGCAGGCGGGTCAGCCCCAGCATTTT	CASSRGQAGQPQHF
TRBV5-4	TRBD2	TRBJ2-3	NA	TGTGCCAGCAGCCTACTGCGGGGGGGCTCTAGCACAGATACGCAGTATTTT	CASSLLRGGSSTDTQYF
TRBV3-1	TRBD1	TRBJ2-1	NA	TGTGCCAGCAGCCCCTTCCTTGCAGGGGGCCTATACAATGAGCAGTTCTTC	CASSPFLAGGLYNEQFF
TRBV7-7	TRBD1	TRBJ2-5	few	TGTGCCAGCAGCGTCAGGGGGCTGGAGGAACAGACCCAGTACTTC	CASSVRGLEEQTQYF
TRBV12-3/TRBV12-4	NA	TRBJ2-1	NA	TGTGCCAGCAGTTTTGGCTCCACGCCATCGCAGTTCTTC	CASSFGSTPSQFF
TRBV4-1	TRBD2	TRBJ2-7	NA	TGCGCCAGCAGCCACGGACTAGCGGGAGGTTTCGGCACGGACGAGCAGTACTTC	CASSHGLAGGFGTDEQYF
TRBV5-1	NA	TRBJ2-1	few	TGCGCCAGCAGCTTGGAACCCACTAGCATCCATGAGCAGTTCTTC	CASSLEPTSIHEQFF
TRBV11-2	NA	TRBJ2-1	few	TGTGCCAGCAGCTCCGGCGGAATACTTCAGTTCTTC	CASSSGGILQFF
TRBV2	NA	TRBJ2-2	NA	TGTGCCAGCAGTGAAAGTAGGGAATTGAGGACCGGGGAGCTGTTTTTT	CASSESRELRTGELFF
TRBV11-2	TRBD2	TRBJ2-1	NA	TGTGCCAGCAGTAGCGGGAGGGCCATCTACAATGAGCAGTTCTTC	CASSSGRAIYNEQFF
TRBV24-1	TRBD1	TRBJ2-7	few	TGTGCCACCAGTGATGCGGGACAGGGGAACGAGCAGTACTTC	CATSDAGQGNEQYF
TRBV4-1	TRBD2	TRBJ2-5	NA	TGCGCCAGCAGCCAAGAGATTCCGGGACTAGCGGGAGGCCGCCAAGAGACCCAGTACTTC	CASSQEIPGLAGGRQETQYF
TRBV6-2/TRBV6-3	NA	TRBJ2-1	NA	TGTGCCAGCAGTTCCAAGATGGGGGGCAATGAGCAGTTCTTC	CASSSKMGGNEQFF
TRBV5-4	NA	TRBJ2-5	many	TGTGCCAGCAGCTTGGGGGCAGGGGAAGAGACCCAGTACTTC	CASSLGAGEETQYF
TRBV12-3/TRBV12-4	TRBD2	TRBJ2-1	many	TGTGCCAGCAGACTAGCGGGGCTCAATGAGCAGTTCTTC	CASRLAGLNEQFF
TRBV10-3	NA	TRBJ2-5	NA	TGTGCCATCAGCAGGACAGACCAAGAGACCCAGTACTTC	CAISRTDQETQYF
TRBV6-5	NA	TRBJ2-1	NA	TGTGCCAGCAGTTACTTAGACAGGTTGAATGAGCAGTTCTTC	CASSYLDRLNEQFF
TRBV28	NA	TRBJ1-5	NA	TGTGCCAGCAGTTTGCCCGCTTTTAAGCCCCAGCATTTT	CASSLPAFKPQHF
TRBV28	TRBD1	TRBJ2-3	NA	TGTGCCAGCAGTTTAGGGGACAGGCTTCGCCACGGCACAGATACGCAGTATTTT	CASSLGDRLRHGTDTQYF
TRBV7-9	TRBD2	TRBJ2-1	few	TGTGCCAGCAGCTTTAGCGGGGGGGGATCCAATGAGCAGTTCTTC	CASSFSGGGSNEQFF
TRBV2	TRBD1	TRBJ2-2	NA	TGTGCCAGCAGACCTCAGGGGGTGGGCACCGGGGAGCTGTTTTTT	CASRPQGVGTGELFF
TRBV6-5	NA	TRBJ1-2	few	TGTGCCAGCAGTTACCTGGGACCGCACTATGGCTACACCTTC	CASSYLGPHYGYTF
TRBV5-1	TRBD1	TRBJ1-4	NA	TGCGCCAGCAGCTTGGCCGGGACAGACAAAAAACTGTTTTTT	CASSLAGTDKKLFF
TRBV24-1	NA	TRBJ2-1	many	TGTGCCACCAGTGAATGGAACGATGAGCAGTTCTTC	CATSEWNDEQFF
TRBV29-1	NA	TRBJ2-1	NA	TGCAGCGTTGACGGAAGTCCCTACAATGAGCAGTTCTTC	CSVDGSPYNEQFF
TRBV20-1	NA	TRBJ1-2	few	TGCAGTGCTAGTGGGGGGGGCGAGATACTGAATGGCTACACCTTC	CSASGGGEILNGYTF
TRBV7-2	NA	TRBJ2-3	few	TGTGCCAGCAGCTTAAGACGGGGGTCACCCACAGATACGCAGTATTTT	CASSLRRGSPTDTQYF
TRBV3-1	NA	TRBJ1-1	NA	TGTGCCAGCAGCCAGCATCCAGGGTCGAACACTGAAGCTTTCTTT	CASSQHPGSNTEAFF
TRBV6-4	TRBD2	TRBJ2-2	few	TGTGCCAGCAGTGACTCGATCTGGCTAGCGGGAGAAAGCACCGGGGAGCTGTTTTTT	CASSDSIWLAGESTGELFF
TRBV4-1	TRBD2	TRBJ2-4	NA	TGCGCCAGCAGCCAAGTTAGCGGGAGTGTCGTAGTCGTAGAGAGAAACATTCAGTACTTC	CASSQVSGSVVVVERNIQYF
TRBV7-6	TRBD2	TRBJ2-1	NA	TGTGCCAGCAGCTTAGAGGGGACTAGCGCCTTCAATGAGCAGTTCTTC	CASSLEGTSAFNEQFF
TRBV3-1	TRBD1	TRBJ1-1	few	TGTGCCAGCAGCCAAGAAAACAGGGGGACTGAAGCTTTCTTT	CASSQENRGTEAFF
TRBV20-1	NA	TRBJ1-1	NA	TGCAGTGCTAGAGATCAGTTATTT	CSARDQLF
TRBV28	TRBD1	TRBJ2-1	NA	TGTGCCAGCAGTCCCGTCGACAGGGACAACAATGAGCAGTTCTTC	CASSPVDRDNNEQFF
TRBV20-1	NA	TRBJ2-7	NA	TGCAGTGCAAGGAGGGCCGGTAACGAGCAGTACTTC	CSARRAGNEQYF
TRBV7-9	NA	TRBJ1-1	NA	TGTGCCAGCAGTGCCCGGCGGGACACCTCCACTGAAGCTTTCTTT	CASSARRDTSTEAFF
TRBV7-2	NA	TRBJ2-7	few	TGTGCCAGCAGCAACCAGTACGAGCAGTACTTC	CASSNQYEQYF
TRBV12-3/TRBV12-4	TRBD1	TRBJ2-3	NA	TGTGCCAGCAGTTTACCGGGACAGGGGCAAGATACGCAGTATTTT	CASSLPGQGQDTQYF
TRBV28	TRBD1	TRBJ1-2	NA	TGTGCCAGCAGTTTACCCGACAGGGGGAAGAGCTACACCTTC	CASSLPDRGKSYTF
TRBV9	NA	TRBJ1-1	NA	TGTGCCAGCAGCGTAGCTGATTTGGGATTTGGCACTGAAGCTTTCTTT	CASSVADLGFGTEAFF
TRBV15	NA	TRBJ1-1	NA	TGTGCCACCAGCAGAGATCACATGATAGTCGGGGGAAACAACACTGAAGCTTTCTTT	CATSRDHMIVGGNNTEAFF
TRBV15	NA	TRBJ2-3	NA	TGTGCCACCAGCAGAGTGGGCGGGGGCGGAGATACGCAGTATTTT	CATSRVGGGGDTQYF
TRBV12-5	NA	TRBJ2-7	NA	TGTGCTAGTGCCCACTACGAGCAGTACTTC	CASAHYEQYF
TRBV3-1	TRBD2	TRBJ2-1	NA	TGTGCCAGCAGACCTGCTCTAGCGGGAGCATCCGATGAGCAGTTCTTC	CASRPALAGASDEQFF
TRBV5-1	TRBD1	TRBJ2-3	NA	TGCGCCAGCAGCCTCGGGACAGGGGGCGCTTTCACAGATACGCAGTATTTT	CASSLGTGGAFTDTQYF
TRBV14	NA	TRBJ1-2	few	TGTGCCAGCAGCCAAGGACAGCGCAATAACTATGGCTACACCTTC	CASSQGQRNNYGYTF
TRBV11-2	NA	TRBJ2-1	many	TGTGCCAGCAGCTTACTTGGGTACGGCAATGAGCAGTTCTTC	CASSLLGYGNEQFF
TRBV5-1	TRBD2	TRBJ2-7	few	TGCGCCAGCAGCTTTAATAGCGGGACGAGCTCCTACGAGCAGTACTTC	CASSFNSGTSSYEQYF